This TCR beta chain was recovered during a study of CD8 T cells in ankylosing spondylitis. Each CDR3 protein is one row after TCRdb ran MiXCR on the 5' RACE reads. The data hold some 200,000 distinct CDR3 sequences, with over 15% observed a single time. This clonotype was found many times. V lost 5 bases to trimming and J lost 4 bases, with 12 bases between them. Germline V lookup: CDR1 DFQATT, CDR2 SNEGSKA (reference sequence). The CDR3 length is 13 residues. The chain joins TRBV20-1 to TRBJ1-5, with TRBD1 as a possible D gene (6 bases). Sequences were obtained from blood, either unsorted or a sorted T cell fraction (not recorded which). The sequence was obtained from a male donor between 5 and 35 years old with ankylosing spondylitis or in good health (not recorded which). CDR3: CSAVGGDNQPQHF. Here the CDR3 DNA reads TGCAGTGCTGTAGGGGGTGATAATCAGCCCCAGCATTTT.